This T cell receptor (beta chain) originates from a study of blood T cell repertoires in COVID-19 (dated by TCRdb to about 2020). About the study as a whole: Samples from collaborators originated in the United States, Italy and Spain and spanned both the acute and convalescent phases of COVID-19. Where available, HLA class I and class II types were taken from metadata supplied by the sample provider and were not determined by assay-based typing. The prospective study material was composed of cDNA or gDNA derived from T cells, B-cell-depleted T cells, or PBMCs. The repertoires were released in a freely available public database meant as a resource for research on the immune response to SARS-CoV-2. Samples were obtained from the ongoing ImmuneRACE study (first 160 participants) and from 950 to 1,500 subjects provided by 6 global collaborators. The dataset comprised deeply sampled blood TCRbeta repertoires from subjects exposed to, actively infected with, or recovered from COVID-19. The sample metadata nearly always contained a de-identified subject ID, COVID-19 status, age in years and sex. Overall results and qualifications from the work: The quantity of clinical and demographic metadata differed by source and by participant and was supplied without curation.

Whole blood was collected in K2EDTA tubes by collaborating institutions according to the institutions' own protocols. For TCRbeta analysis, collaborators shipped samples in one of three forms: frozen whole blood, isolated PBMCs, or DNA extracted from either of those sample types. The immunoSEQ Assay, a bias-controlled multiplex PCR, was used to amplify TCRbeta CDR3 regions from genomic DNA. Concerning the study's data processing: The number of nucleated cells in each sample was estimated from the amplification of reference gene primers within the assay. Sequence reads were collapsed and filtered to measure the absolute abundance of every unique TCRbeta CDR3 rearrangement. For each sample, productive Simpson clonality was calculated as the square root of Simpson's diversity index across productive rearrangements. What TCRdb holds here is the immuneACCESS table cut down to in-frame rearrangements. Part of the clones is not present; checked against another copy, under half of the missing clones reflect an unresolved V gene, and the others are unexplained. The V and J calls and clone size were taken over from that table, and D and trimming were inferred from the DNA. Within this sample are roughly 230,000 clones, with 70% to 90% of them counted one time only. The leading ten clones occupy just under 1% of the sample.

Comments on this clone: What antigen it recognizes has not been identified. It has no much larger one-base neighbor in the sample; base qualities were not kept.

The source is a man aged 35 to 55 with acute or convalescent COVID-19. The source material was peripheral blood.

The CDR3 region: CASSQELAGGEETQYF. The nucleotide sequence reads as follows: TGCGCCAGCAGCCAAGAACTAGCGGGGGGGGAAGAGACCCAGTACTTC. The rearrangement joined TRBV4-3 to TRBJ2-5; TRBD2 fits 13 bases in the junction. V and J are trimmed by 0 bases and 3 bases, and the gene matches miss 1 base of the junction. The CDR3 runs 16 amino acids, cysteine and phenylalanine included. CDR3 DNA is the only sequence kept; it has 48 bases, read in frame from the first base. Via the germline V gene, CDR1 is LGHNA and CDR2 YSLEER.